One T cell receptor (beta chain) is described in this entry. Those who participated ranged in age from 18 to 89 years and resided in about two dozen US areas. Germline loops: CDR1 SGHAT, CDR2 FQNNGV. Trimming removed 6 bases from V and 0 bases from J, with 11 bases in between. The CDR3 consists of 15 residues. The data belong to a study of blood T cell repertoires in COVID-19. Authors' processing steps: Researchers report that nucleated cell counts were estimated from reference gene primer amplification. TCRdb's copy holds only in-frame clones and misses some; the assay was immunoSEQ multiplex PCR. That table supplies the V and J calls and clone size; D and trimming were determined from the DNA. The sample includes hundreds of thousands of clones, 82% of them seen just once.

The receptor was isolated from a woman aged 55-69 years who had recovered from COVID-19. The sequencing input was PBMCs or T cells enriched from blood (not recorded which). V gene TRBV11-2 combines with J gene TRBJ2-2; maybe TRBD1 (5 bases). CDR3 DNA: TGTGCCAGCAGAGCTCAGGGCTCGAACACCGGGGAGCTGTTTTTT. Amino acids: CASRAQGSNTGELFF.